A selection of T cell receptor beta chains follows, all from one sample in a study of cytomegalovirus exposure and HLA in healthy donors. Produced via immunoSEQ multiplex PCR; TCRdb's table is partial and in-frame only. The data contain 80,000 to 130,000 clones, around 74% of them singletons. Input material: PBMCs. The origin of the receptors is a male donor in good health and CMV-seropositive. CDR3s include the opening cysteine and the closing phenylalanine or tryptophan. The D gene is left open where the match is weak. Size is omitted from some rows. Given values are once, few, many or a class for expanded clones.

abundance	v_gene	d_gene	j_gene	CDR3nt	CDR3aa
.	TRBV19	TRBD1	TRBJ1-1	TGTGCCAGTGGCGGACAGGGGGCTGAAGCTTTCTTT	CASGGQGAEAFF
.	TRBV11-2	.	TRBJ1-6	TGTGCCAGCAGCCAGGGGAGCAGAGATAATTCACCCCTCCACTTT	CASSQGSRDNSPLHF
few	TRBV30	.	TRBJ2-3	TGTGCCTGGAGTCAAAGTGAGGGTGGAAGTAATTTT	CAWSQSEGGSNF
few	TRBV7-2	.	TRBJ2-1	TGTGCCAGCAGCTTAGGGGCCAACAATGAGCAGTTCTTC	CASSLGANNEQFF
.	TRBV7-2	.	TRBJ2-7	TGTGCCAGCAGCTTAGCGCTGGAGTCCTACGAGCAGTACTTC	CASSLALESYEQYF
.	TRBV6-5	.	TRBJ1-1	TGTGCCAGCAGAAAACAGGGCCTATTTAAAGCTTTCTTT	CASRKQGLFKAFF
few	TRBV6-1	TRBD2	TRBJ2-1	TGTGCCAGCAGTGAAGGAGGGGAGGGGTACAATGAGCAGTTCTTC	CASSEGGEGYNEQFF
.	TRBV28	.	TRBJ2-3	TGTGCCAGCATGTTCGGCGGCGGTGGTCTGAGCACAGATACGCAGTATTTT	CASMFGGGGLSTDTQYF
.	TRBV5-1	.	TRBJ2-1	TGCGCCAGCAGGAAATCGGGTCAGCGCAATTTGAATGAGCAGTTCTTC	CASRKSGQRNLNEQFF
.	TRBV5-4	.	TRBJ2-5	TGTGCCAGCAGCTTGGGGGGCCTTCAAGAGACCCAGTACTTC	CASSLGGLQETQYF